The present T cell receptor beta chain was sequenced within a study of Ad26.COV2.S vaccination and SARS-CoV-2 variants. Data came from immunoSEQ multiplex PCR; TCRdb stores just in-frame clones and leaves some out. The repertoire holds 350,000 to 400,000 clones, approximately 90% seen once, with about 1.9% in the top ten. This CDR3 is built from 15 residues. The germline gives CDR1 SGHNT, CDR2 YYREEE (reference sequence). V lost 3 bases to trimming and J lost 7 bases; unmatched junction nucleotides: 4. The treatment was: about 20 received Ad26.COV2.S at low or high dose, single or two shots; 5 received placebo; per-sample allocation not given. The study sampled participants on day 63 after the first vaccine or placebo injection.

The source of this sequence is a person aged 18-60 years who received the Ad26.COV2.S COVID-19 vaccine or a placebo. The starting material was peripheral blood, obtained in a trial of Ad26.COV2.S vaccine versus placebo. The chain combines TRBV5-4 with TRBJ1-6; TRBD1 agrees at 10 bases. Here the CDR3 reads CASSWGGQGNSPLHF. In nucleotides, the CDR3 is TGTGCCAGCAGCTGGGGGGGACAGGGGAATTCACCCCTCCACTTT.